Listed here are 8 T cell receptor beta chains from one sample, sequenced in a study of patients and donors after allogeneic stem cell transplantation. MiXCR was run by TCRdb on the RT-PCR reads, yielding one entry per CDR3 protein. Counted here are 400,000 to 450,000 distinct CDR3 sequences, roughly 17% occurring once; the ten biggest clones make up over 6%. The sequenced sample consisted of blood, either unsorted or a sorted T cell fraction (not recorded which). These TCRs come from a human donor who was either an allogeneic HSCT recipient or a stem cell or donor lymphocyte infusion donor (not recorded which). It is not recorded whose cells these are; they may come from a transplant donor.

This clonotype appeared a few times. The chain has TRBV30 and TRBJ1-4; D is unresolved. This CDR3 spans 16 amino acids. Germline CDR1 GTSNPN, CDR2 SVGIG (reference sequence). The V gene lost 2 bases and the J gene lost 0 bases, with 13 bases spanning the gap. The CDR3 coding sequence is TGTGCCTGGAGTCCTCAACAACAAGCAACTAATGAAAAACTGTTTTTT. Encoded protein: CAWSPQQQATNEKLFF. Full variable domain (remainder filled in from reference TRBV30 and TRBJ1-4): SQTIHQWPATLVQPVGSPLSLECTVEGTSNPNLYWYRQAAGRGLQLLFYSVGIGQISSEVPQNLSASRPQDRQFILSSKKLLLSDSGFYLCAWSPQQQATNEKLFFGSGTQLSVL.

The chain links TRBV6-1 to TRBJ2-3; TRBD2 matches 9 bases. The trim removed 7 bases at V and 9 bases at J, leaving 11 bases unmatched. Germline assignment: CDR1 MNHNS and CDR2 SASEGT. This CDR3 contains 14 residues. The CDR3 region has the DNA TGTGCCAGCAAGAAGGGCGGGAGGGCCGAGACGCAGTATTTT. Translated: CASKKGGRAETQYF.

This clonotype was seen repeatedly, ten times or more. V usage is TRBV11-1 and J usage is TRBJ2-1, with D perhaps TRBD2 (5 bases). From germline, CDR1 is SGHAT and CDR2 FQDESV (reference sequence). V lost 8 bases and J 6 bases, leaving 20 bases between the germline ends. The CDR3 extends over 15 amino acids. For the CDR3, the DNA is TGTGCCAGCCTAACCCGGGGTCTATACGGCAATGAGCAGTTCTTC. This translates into CASLTRGLYGNEQFF.

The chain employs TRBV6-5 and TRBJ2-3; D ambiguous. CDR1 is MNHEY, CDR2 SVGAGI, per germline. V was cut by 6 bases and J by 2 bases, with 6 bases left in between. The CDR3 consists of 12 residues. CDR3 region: CASRQTTDTQYF. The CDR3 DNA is TGTGCCAGCAGGCAAACCACAGATACGCAGTATTTT.

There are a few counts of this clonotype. Here the CDR3 reads CASSRSAVFTDTQYF. For the CDR3, the DNA is TGTGCCAGCAGCCGGTCAGCGGTCTTCACAGATACGCAGTATTTT. V and J are TRBV9 and TRBJ2-3; maybe TRBD2 (5 bases). CDR1 is SGDLS, CDR2 YYNGEE, per germline. The CDR3 is 15 residues long. Trimming removed 4 bases from V and 2 bases from J, with 14 bases in between.

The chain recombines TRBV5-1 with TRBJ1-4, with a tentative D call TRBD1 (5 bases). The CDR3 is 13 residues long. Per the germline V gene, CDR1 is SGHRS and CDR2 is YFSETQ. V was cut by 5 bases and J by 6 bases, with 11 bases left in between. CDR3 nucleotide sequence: TGCGCCAGCAGGGGGGATGCGGATGAAAAACTGTTTTTT. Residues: CASRGDADEKLFF.

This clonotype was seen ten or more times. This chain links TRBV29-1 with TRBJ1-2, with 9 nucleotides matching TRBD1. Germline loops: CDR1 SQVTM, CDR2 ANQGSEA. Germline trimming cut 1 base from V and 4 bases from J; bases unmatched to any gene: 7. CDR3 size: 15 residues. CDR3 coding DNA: TGCAGCGTTGAAGGGGACAGGGACGGGATCTATGGCTACACCTTC. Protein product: CSVEGDRDGIYGYTF.

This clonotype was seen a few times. The CDR3 DNA is TGCAGTGCTTTAGGACAGCCGAATGCCCAGCATTTT. This translates into CSALGQPNAQHF. This chain uses TRBV20-1 with TRBJ1-5, with a weak D call TRBD1 (6 bases). CDR3 length: 12 residues. Germline CDR1 is DFQATT and CDR2 is SNEGSKA (reference sequence). V lost 5 bases and J 11 bases, leaving 16 bases between the germline ends.